The entry below describes one T cell receptor beta chain. Its antigen is unknown. The treatment was: some 20 received Ad26.COV2.S at low or high dose, single or two shots; about 5 received placebo; per-sample allocation not given. The samples were gathered on day 63 after the first injection of vaccine or placebo. Donation was by an adult aged 18-55 years who was in Boston. Expression of Wuhan-strain SARS-CoV-2 spike came from the Ad26 vector that formed the vaccine. Data came from immunoSEQ multiplex PCR; TCRdb stores just in-frame clones and leaves some out. The repertoire consists of around 300,000 clones, with about 88% occurring once and the leading ten covering around 6.4%. The germline gives CDR1 GTSNPN, CDR2 SVGIG (reference sequence). The CDR3 is made up of 15 amino acids. The ends were cut back, 7 bases at V and 6 bases at J, with 21 bases in the middle. The sample originates from a study of Ad26.COV2.S vaccination and SARS-CoV-2 variants.

Findings and limits, study-wide: Vaccinated and placebo-treated recipients had similar non-spike TCR breadth. Overall T cell responses may have been underestimated by the analyses of TCR breadth and depth.

J is TRBJ1-4 and V is TRBV30; possibly TRBD1 for D (5 bases). The material sequenced was peripheral blood, taken in a trial of Ad26.COV2.S vaccine versus placebo. The sequence was collected from a person aged 18-65 years who received the Ad26.COV2.S COVID-19 vaccine or a placebo. CDR3 nucleotides: TGTGCCTCGCGACACCACAGGTGGGGGGATGAAAAACTGTTTTTT. Translated: CASRHHRWGDEKLFF.